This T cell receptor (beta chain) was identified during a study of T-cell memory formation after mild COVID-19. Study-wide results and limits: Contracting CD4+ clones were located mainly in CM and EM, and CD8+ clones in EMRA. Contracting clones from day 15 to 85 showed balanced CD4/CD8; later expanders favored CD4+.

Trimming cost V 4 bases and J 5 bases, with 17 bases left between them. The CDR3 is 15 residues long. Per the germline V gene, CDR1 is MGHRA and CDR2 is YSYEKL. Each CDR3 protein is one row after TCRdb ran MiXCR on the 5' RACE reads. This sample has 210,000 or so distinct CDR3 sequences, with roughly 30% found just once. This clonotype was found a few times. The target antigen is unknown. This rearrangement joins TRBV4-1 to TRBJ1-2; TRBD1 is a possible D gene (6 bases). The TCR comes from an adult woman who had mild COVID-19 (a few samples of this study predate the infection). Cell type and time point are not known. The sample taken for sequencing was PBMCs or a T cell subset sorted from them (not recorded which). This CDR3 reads CASSPTIGQGYGYTF. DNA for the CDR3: TGCGCCAGCAGCCCGACCATCGGGCAGGGGTATGGCTACACCTTC.